The clone carrying this TCR beta chain was seen many times. The source of the sample is a study of molecular identifiers for immune sequencing clone quantification. Study background: Naive CD8 RNA (around 20,000 or 100,000 cells) was divided into five aliquots, with four sequenced.

One entry per CDR3 protein results from TCRdb running MiXCR on the PCR reads. The sample lists some 320,000 distinct CDR3 sequences; 24% were seen once. Sequenced sample: naive CD8+ T cells from blood, with Jurkat cell RNA spiked in. Subset: FACS-sorted CD8+CD4-CCR7+CD45RA+ naive T cells. This TCR derives from a human donor in good health. Some libraries in this study had Jurkat cell RNA spiked in.

CDR3 in amino acids: CASSFQGGRTEAFF. The CDR3 DNA is TGCGCCAGCAGCTTTCAGGGAGGGCGCACTGAAGCTTTCTTT. This rearrangement joins TRBV5-1 to TRBJ1-1; D possibly corresponds to TRBD1 (5 bases). In germline, CDR1 is SGHRS, CDR2 YFSETQ. The CDR3 covers 14 residues. V gave up 2 bases and J gave up 4 bases, with 12 bases separating them.